Listed here are 27 T cell receptor beta chains from one sample, sequenced in a study of cytomegalovirus exposure and HLA in healthy donors (dated by TCRdb to about 2017). The library was obtained by the immunoSEQ multiplex PCR assay. The multiplex PCR relied on a mix of 60 forward primers for TCR Vbeta segments and 13 reverse primers for TCR Jbeta segments. TCRdb retrieved this table from immuneACCESS and kept in-frame rearrangements only. Not all clones are present; in checked studies, unresolved V genes account for under half, and no reason is known for the remainder. Across this sample there are about 190,000 clones, with 60% to 80% seen only once. 1.6% of the sample is taken by the ten largest. Sequenced: PBMCs. These receptors came from a woman in her late teens or twenties in good health and CMV-seronegative.

CDR3 in DNA: TGTGCCACCACCTCCTTTGGCGGGGGGTCTTCGAAGACCCAGTACTTC. As protein: CATTSFGGGSSKTQYF. This chain uses TRBV10-3 with TRBJ2-5; 8 bases match TRBD2. V lost 10 bases, J lost 6 bases, and 19 bases stayed unmatched. This CDR3 comprises 16 residues. CDR1 is ENHRY and CDR2 is SYGVKD in the germline V gene.

The V and J genes are TRBV4-2 and TRBJ2-1; D not resolved. The V and J ends lost 0 bases and 7 bases respectively, with 10 bases between them. Germline-derived CDR1 and CDR2 are LGHNA and YNFKEQ. The CDR3 spans 14 residues. The CDR3 sequence is CASSQDLRANEQFF. The DNA of the CDR3 is TGTGCCAGCAGCCAAGATTTGAGAGCAAATGAGCAGTTCTTC.

This clone has a handful of counts. The rearrangement uses TRBV4-1 and TRBJ1-2; a weak D match, TRBD1 (5 bases). V lost 0 bases and J 4 bases, leaving 15 bases between the germline ends. In germline, CDR1 is MGHRA, CDR2 YSYEKL. The CDR3 length is 16 residues. The CDR3 region has the DNA TGCGCCAGCAGCCAAGATTATTGGCGGGACCCCTATGGCTACACCTTC. Protein product: CASSQDYWRDPYGYTF.

This sequence joins TRBV6-5 and TRBJ1-3; D call uncertain. The germline V gene encodes CDR1 MNHEY and CDR2 SVGAGI. The CDR3 has 13 amino acids. V shed 5 bases and J shed 4 bases, with 9 bases lying between them. The CDR3 DNA is TGTGCCAGCAGTCTCGAGAAAGGAAACACCATATATTTT. Translating gives CASSLEKGNTIYF.

This clone occurred once. This chain uses TRBV4-1 with TRBJ2-7; 7 nucleotides match TRBD2. The CDR3 extends over 16 amino acids. Germline trimming cut 7 bases from V and 2 bases from J; bases unmatched to any gene: 14. Germline-derived CDR1 and CDR2 are MGHRA and YSYEKL. The CDR3 DNA is TGCGCCAGCACCCCTGGGAAGCGGGACCCTACCTACGAGCAGTACTTC. The encoded protein is CASTPGKRDPTYEQYF.

The J gene is TRBJ2-2, the V gene TRBV5-1; possible D gene TRBD1, 5 bases. Germline CDR1 is SGHRS and CDR2 is YFSETQ. The CDR3 has 15 residues. The V end lost 0 bases, the J end lost 3 bases, and 9 bases lay between the germline ends. The chain's CDR3 is CASSLVRVDTGELFF. CDR3 bases: TGCGCCAGCAGCTTGGTCAGGGTTGACACCGGGGAGCTGTTTTTT.

The J gene is TRBJ2-7, the V gene TRBV18; TRBD1 matches 9 bases. Unmatched junction bases numbered 11, after V lost 7 bases and J lost 7 bases. Germline CDR1 is KGHSH and CDR2 is LQKENI. This CDR3 spans 14 amino acids. The CDR3 reads CASYTGTGPREQYF. The DNA of the CDR3 is TGTGCCAGCTATACCGGGACAGGGCCGAGGGAGCAGTACTTC.

V and J are TRBV2 and TRBJ2-3; the match to TRBD2 covers 7 bases. V dropped 10 bases and J dropped 4; count of bases not matched to a gene: 11. The germline V gene encodes CDR1 SNHLY and CDR2 FYNNEI. The CDR3 contains 14 residues. In DNA, the CDR3 is TGTGCCAACGGGACTACCCTTGGAGCAGATACGCAGTATTTT. It encodes CANGTTLGADTQYF.

This chain links TRBV7-9 with TRBJ1-2; 7 positions match TRBD1. The CDR3 spans 14 residues. The germline V gene encodes CDR1 SEHNR and CDR2 FQNEAQ (reference sequence). Losses at the gene ends were 5 bases for V and 3 bases for J; bases not matched to a gene: 6. The CDR3 region is CASSPRTGDYGYTF. The CDR3 DNA follows: TGTGCCAGCAGCCCGCGGACAGGAGACTATGGCTACACCTTC. The complete variable domain, with remaining parts taken from reference TRBV7-9 and TRBJ1-2, reads DTGVSQNPRHKITKRGQNVTFRCDPISEHNRLYWYRQTLGQGPEFLTYFQNEAQLEKSRLLSDRFSAERPKGSFSTLEIQRTEQGDSAMYLCASSPRTGDYGYTFGSGTRLTVV.

The chain couples TRBV9 to TRBJ1-2; TRBD1 aligns across 9 bases. J was trimmed by 3 bases and V by 0 bases; bases with no gene match: 6. The CDR3 length is 16 residues. The germline V gene has CDR1 SGDLS and CDR2 YYNGEE. CDR3 DNA: TGTGCCAGCAGCGTAGACGGGACAGGGAGCGACTATGGCTACACCTTC. Its protein product is CASSVDGTGSDYGYTF.

This sequence joins TRBV28 and TRBJ2-7; TRBD2 is a possible D gene (5 bases). The V gene lost 7 bases and the J gene lost 7 bases, with 20 bases spanning the gap. The CDR3 totals 14 residues. Germline CDR1 reads MDHEN; CDR2 reads SYDVKM. The CDR3 region is CASIALVGVSEQYF. The CDR3 DNA is TGTGCCAGCATAGCTTTGGTGGGAGTGAGTGAGCAGTACTTC.

The rearrangement links TRBV13 to TRBJ1-6; TRBD1 aligns across 8 bases. This CDR3 contains 16 residues. CDR1 is PRHDT and CDR2 is FYEKMQ in the germline V gene (reference sequence). V lost 2 bases and J lost 6; bases outside the gene matches: 6. CDR3 nucleotides: TGTGCCAGCAGCTTATCCAGGGGGCGTAGTAATTCACCCCTCCACTTT. Translation gives CASSLSRGRSNSPLHF. The variable domain in full, completed from reference TRBV13 and TRBJ1-6, reads AAGVIQSPRHLIKEKRETATLKCYPIPRHDTVYWYQQGPGQDPQFLISFYEKMQSDKGSIPDRFSAQQFSDYHSELNMSSLELGDSALYFCASSLSRGRSNSPLHFGNGTRLTVT.

Turning to this clone: The junction departs from the called germline gene at one end, perhaps through a read error. The chain recombines TRBV7-9 with TRBJ2-1; possibly TRBD1 for D (5 bases). This CDR3 contains 16 residues. Per germline, CDR1 SEHNR and CDR2 FQNEAQ (reference sequence). The CDR3 bases are TGTTCCAGCAGCTCTCTCAGGGATGGGGTGGGGAATGAGCAGTTCTTC. Amino acid sequence: CSSSSLRDGVGNEQFF.

CDR3 in DNA: TGCGCCAGCAGCCATCAGGGACAGGGCTACACTGAAGCTTTCTTT. This sequence encodes CASSHQGQGYTEAFF. The chain couples TRBV4-1 to TRBJ1-1; 9 bases are a match to TRBD1. J was trimmed by 3 bases and V by 3 bases; bases with no gene match: 5. The germline V gene has CDR1 MGHRA and CDR2 YSYEKL. The CDR3 is made up of 15 amino acids.

On this clone: Other DNA sequences of this sample code for an identical CDR3. The V and J genes are TRBV2 and TRBJ1-2, with 11 bases matching TRBD1. Per germline, CDR1 SNHLY and CDR2 FYNNEI. V shed 8 bases and J 4 bases; nucleotides not matched to a gene: 6. This CDR3 comprises 14 residues. CDR3 sequence: CASSGTGGSYGYTF. Here the CDR3 DNA reads TGTGCCAGCTCGGGGACAGGGGGAAGCTATGGCTACACCTTC.

V and J are TRBV5-4 and TRBJ2-7, with 9 nucleotides matching TRBD2. Germline V gene data show CDR1 as SGHNT and CDR2 as YYREEE (reference sequence). The ends lost 4 bases at V and 2 bases at J; junction bases unmatched: 10. The CDR3 runs 16 residues. The CDR3 DNA sequence: TGTGCCAGCAGCCCCCCGGGACTAGCCAACCCCTACGAGCAGTACTTC. It specifies CASSPPGLANPYEQYF.

The chain joins TRBV11-1 to TRBJ2-5; no firm D call. There are 16 residues in the CDR3. Trimming removed 1 base from V and 2 bases from J, with 14 bases in between. Germline V gives CDR1 SGHAT, CDR2 FQDESV (reference sequence). The CDR3: CASSLDGAGRQETQYF. The CDR3 nucleotides are TGTGCCAGCAGCTTAGACGGCGCAGGAAGACAAGAGACCCAGTACTTC.

This clone was recorded once. The rearrangement joins TRBV27 to TRBJ2-1; 9 bases agree with TRBD2. Germline lookup yields CDR1 MNHEY and CDR2 SMNVEV (reference sequence). The V gene end was trimmed by 4 bases and the J gene end by 0 bases; junction bases not matched to a gene: 1. There are 15 residues in the CDR3. The CDR3 here is CASSYSGSSYNEQFF. The CDR3 nucleotides read TGTGCCAGCAGTTATAGCGGGAGCTCCTACAATGAGCAGTTCTTC.

CDR3 DNA: TGTGCCAGCAGTTTTAGCGGGGGGGGGAACACCGGGGAGCTGTTTTTT. It specifies CASSFSGGGNTGELFF. The chain links TRBV27 to TRBJ2-2, with TRBD2 matching 11 bases. Germline-derived CDR1 and CDR2 are MNHEY and SMNVEV (reference sequence). This CDR3 is 16 amino acids long. The junction had 1 base not matched to a gene; V was cut back by 3 bases and J by 1 base.

This chain links TRBV5-5 with TRBJ2-7; 7 bases agree with TRBD1. Germline trimming cut 2 bases from V and 3 bases from J; bases unmatched to any gene: 8. Germline CDR1 reads SGHKS; CDR2 reads YYEKEE (reference sequence). This CDR3 has 15 amino acids. CDR3 nucleotide sequence: TGTGCCAGCAGCTTTGAAGGGACAGCCTACTACGAGCAGTACTTC. Translation gives CASSFEGTAYYEQYF.

This chain uses TRBV5-8 with TRBJ1-1; D is possibly TRBD1 (5 bases). Trimming removed 2 bases at V and 3 bases at J, with 14 bases between. The CDR3 consists of 15 residues. Germline CDR1 is SGHTS and CDR2 is YDEGEE. CDR3 DNA: TGTGCCAGCAGCTTACCCCGGGACTACTACACTGAAGCTTTCTTT. Protein sequence: CASSLPRDYYTEAFF.

This chain links TRBV6-1 with TRBJ2-5, with a weak D call TRBD2 (6 bases). The V gene lost 6 bases and the J gene lost 7 bases, with 21 bases spanning the gap. The germline V gene encodes CDR1 MNHNS and CDR2 SASEGT. CDR3 size: 15 residues. DNA of the CDR3: TGTGCCAGCAGCACCGACATCGGCGGGGAGTGGACCCAGTACTTC. The encoded protein is CASSTDIGGEWTQYF.

The chain couples TRBV19 to TRBJ2-2, with 8 bases lining up with TRBD2. Germline CDR1 reads LNHDA; CDR2 reads SQIVND (reference sequence). The junction had 6 bases not matched to a gene; V was cut back by 3 bases and J by 6 bases. The CDR3 is made up of 15 amino acids. The CDR3 reads CASSIGLANSGELFF. DNA of the CDR3: TGTGCCAGTAGTATCGGACTAGCAAATTCCGGGGAGCTGTTTTTT.

The chain joins TRBV15 to TRBJ1-5; D perhaps matches TRBD1 (6 bases). Germline CDR1 and CDR2: LNHNV and YYDKDF (reference sequence). CDR3 length: 15 residues. V dropped 0 bases and J dropped 6 bases, with 12 bases sitting between them. This chain's CDR3 is CATSRDLGGTQPQHF. For the CDR3, the DNA is TGTGCCACCAGCAGAGATCTTGGGGGCACTCAGCCCCAGCATTTT.

This clone was observed a handful of times. CDR3: CASSPQGSMAEAFF. The CDR3 DNA reads TGTGCCAGCAGCCCACAGGGGAGCATGGCTGAAGCTTTCTTT. The rearrangement uses TRBV7-8 and TRBJ1-1; the match to TRBD1 covers 7 bases. Germline V lookup: CDR1 SGHVS, CDR2 FQNEAQ. The V and J ends lost 5 bases and 6 bases, in that order; junction bases with no gene match: 9. This CDR3 is 14 amino acids long.

The chain links TRBV19 to TRBJ1-4, with TRBD1 identical over 7 bases. The germline gives CDR1 LNHDA, CDR2 SQIVND (reference sequence). The CDR3 sequence is 15 residues long. V lost 3 bases, J lost 0 bases, and 1 base stayed unmatched. CDR3 bases: TGTGCCAGTAGTATCGGGACAGCAACTAATGAAAAACTGTTTTTT. Protein: CASSIGTATNEKLFF.

Remarks on this clone: The same CDR3 also results from other DNA sequences found in this sample. The chain links TRBV7-9 to TRBJ2-7; no clear D. V was trimmed by 3 bases and J by 2 bases, leaving 5 bases between them. This CDR3 spans 12 amino acids. Germline-derived CDR1 and CDR2 are SEHNR and FQNEAQ (reference sequence). The CDR3: CASSFTAYEQYF. Written as DNA, the CDR3 is TGTGCCAGCAGCTTTACAGCCTACGAGCAGTACTTC.